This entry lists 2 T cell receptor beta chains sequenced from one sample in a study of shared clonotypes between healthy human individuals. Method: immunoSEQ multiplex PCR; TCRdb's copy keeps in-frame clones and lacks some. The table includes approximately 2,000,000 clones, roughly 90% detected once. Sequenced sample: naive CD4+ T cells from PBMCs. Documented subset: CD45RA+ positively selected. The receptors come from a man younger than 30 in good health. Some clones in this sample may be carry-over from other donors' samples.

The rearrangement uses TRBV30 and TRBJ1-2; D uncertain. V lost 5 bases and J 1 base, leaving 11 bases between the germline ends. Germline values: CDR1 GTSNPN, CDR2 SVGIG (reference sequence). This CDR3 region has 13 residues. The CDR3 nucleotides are TGTGCCTGGGGAGCGGGGTTTAACTATGGCTACACCTTC. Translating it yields CAWGAGFNYGYTF.

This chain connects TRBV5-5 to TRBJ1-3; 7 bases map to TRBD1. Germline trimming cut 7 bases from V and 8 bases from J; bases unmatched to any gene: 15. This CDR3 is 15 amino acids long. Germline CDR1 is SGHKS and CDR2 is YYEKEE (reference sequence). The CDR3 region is CASGPGQWSVDTIYF. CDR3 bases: TGTGCCAGCGGACCGGGACAGTGGTCCGTGGACACCATATATTTT.